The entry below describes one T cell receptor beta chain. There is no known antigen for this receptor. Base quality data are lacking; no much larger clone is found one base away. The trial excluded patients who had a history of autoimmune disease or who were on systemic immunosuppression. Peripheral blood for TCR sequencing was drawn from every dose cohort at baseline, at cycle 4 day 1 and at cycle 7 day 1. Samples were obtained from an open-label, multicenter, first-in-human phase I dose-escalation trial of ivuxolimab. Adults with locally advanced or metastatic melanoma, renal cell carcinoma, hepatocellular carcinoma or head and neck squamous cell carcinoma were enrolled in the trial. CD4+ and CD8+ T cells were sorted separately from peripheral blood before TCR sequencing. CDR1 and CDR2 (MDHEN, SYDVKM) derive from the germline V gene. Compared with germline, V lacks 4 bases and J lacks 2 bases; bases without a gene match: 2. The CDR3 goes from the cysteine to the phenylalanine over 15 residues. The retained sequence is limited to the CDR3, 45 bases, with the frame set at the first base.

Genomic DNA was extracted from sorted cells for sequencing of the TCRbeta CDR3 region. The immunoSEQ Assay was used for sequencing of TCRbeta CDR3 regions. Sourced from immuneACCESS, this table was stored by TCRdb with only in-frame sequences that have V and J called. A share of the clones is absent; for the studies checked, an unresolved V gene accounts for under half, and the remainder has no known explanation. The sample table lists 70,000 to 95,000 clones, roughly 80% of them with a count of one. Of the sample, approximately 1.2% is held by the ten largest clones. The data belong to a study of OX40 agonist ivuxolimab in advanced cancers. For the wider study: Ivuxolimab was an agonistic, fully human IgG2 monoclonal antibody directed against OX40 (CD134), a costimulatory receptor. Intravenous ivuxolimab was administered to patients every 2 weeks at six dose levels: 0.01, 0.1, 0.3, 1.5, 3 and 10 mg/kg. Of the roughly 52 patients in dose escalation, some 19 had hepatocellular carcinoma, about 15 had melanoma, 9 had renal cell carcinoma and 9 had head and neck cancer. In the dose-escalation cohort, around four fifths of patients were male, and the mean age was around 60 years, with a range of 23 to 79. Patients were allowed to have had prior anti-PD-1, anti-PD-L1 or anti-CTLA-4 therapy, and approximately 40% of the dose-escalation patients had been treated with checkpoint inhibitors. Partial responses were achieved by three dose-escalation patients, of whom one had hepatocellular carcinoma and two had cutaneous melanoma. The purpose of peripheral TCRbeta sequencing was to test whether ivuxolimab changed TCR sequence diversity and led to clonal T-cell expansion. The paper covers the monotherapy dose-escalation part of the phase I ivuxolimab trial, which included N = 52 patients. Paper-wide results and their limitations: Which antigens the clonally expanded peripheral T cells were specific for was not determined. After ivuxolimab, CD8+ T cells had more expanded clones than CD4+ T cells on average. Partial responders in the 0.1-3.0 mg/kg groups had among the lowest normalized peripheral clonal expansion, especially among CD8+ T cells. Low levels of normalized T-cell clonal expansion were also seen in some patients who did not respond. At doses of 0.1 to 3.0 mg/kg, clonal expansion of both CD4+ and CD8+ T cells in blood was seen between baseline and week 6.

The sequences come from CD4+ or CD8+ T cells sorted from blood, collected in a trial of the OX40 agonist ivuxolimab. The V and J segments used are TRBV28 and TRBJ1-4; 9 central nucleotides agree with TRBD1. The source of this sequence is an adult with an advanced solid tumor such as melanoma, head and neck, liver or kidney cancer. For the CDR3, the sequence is CASSSGQGTNEKLFF. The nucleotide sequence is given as TGTGCCAGCAGTTCTGGACAGGGGACTAATGAAAAACTGTTTTTT.